This T cell receptor (beta chain) was sequenced during a study of OX40 agonist ivuxolimab in advanced cancers. The germline V and J ends were trimmed by 1 base and 4 bases, with 11 bases remaining between them. The CDR3 length is 15 residues. The germline V gene encodes CDR1 SNHLY and CDR2 FYNNEI. TCRdb keeps only in-frame clones here, not all; method: immunoSEQ multiplex PCR. The profile shows roughly 14,000 clones, over 75% of them singletons. V usage is TRBV2 and J usage is TRBJ1-5; D ambiguous. This TCR was recovered from an adult with an advanced solid tumor such as melanoma, head and neck, liver or kidney cancer. The input for sequencing was CD4+ or CD8+ T cells sorted from blood, taken in a trial of the OX40 agonist ivuxolimab. CDR3 sequence: CASSEGRMVNQPQHF. The CDR3 DNA sequence: TGTGCCAGCAGTGAAGGACGGATGGTTAATCAGCCCCAGCATTTT.